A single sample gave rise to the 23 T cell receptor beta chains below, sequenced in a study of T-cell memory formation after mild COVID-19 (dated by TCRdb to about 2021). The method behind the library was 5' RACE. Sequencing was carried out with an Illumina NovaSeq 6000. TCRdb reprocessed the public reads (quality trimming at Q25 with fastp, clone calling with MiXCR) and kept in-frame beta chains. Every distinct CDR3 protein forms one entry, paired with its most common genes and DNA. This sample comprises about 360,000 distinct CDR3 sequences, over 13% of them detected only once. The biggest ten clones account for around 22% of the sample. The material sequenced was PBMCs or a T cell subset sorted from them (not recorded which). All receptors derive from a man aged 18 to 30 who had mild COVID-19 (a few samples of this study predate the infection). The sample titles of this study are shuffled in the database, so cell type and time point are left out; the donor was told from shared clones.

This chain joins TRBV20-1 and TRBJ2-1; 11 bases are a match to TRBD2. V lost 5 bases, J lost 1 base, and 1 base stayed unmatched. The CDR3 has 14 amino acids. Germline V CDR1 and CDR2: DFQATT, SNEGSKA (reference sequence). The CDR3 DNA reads TGCAGTGCTCCTAGCGGGGGGTCCTACAATGAGCAGTTCTTC. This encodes CSAPSGGSYNEQFF.

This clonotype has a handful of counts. CDR3 bases: TGCAGTGCTACGACAGGGATCTACGAGCAGTACTTC. It encodes CSATTGIYEQYF. The V gene is TRBV20-1, the J gene TRBJ2-7; 7 bases fit TRBD1. CDR1 DFQATT and CDR2 SNEGSKA come from the germline V gene (reference sequence). This CDR3 has 12 residues. Germline trimming cut 4 bases from V and 3 bases from J; bases unmatched to any gene: 3.

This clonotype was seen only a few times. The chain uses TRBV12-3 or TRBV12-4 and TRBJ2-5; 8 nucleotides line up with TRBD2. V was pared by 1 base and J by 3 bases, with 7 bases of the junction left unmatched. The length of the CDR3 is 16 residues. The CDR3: CASSLDEGAGEETQYF. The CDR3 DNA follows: TGTGCCAGCAGTTTAGACGAAGGAGCGGGGGAAGAGACCCAGTACTTC.

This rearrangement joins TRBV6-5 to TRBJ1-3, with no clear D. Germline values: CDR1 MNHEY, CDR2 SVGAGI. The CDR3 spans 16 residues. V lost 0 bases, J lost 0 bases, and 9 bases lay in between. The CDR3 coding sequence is TGTGCCAGCAGTTACTCGCGAGCGGTCTCTGGAAACACCATATATTTT. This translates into CASSYSRAVSGNTIYF.

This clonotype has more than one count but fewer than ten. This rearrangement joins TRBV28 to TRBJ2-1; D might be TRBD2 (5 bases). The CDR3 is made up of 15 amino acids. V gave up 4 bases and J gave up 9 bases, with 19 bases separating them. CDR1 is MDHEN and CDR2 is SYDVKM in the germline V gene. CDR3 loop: CASSSGLPAVAEQFF. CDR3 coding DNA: TGTGCCAGCAGTTCTGGACTCCCTGCAGTTGCTGAGCAGTTCTTC.

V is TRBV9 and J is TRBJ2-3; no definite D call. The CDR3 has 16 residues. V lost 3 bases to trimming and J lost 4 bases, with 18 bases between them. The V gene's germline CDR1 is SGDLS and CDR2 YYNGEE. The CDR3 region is CASSATIRVKADTQYF. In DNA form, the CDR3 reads TGTGCCAGCAGCGCGACAATACGGGTCAAAGCAGATACGCAGTATTTT.

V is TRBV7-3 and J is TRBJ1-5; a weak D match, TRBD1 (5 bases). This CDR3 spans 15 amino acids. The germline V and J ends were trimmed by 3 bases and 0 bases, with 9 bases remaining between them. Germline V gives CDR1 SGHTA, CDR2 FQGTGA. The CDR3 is CASSFPTVSNQPQHF. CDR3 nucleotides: TGTGCCAGCAGCTTCCCGACAGTTAGCAATCAGCCCCAGCATTTT.

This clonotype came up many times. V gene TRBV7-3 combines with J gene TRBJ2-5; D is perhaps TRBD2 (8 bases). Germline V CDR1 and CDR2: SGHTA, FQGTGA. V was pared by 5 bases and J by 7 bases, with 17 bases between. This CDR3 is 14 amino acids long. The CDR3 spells CASSPGRGRMTQYF. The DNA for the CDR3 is TGTGCCAGCAGCCCCGGGAGGGGGCGGATGACCCAGTACTTC.

The CDR3 protein is CASGRTGGADTQYF. Written as DNA, the CDR3 is TGTGCCAGCGGCAGGACAGGGGGCGCAGATACGCAGTATTTT. The chain links TRBV28 to TRBJ2-3; TRBD1 matches 11 bases. This CDR3 spans 14 amino acids. V lost 8 bases and J lost 4; bases outside the gene matches: 5. CDR1 and CDR2 (germline): MDHEN, SYDVKM.

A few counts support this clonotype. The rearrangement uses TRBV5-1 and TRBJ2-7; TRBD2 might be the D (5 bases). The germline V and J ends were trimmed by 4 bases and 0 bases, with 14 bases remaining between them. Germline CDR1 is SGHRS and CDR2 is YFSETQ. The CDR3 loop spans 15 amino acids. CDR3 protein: CASSTGLTHSYEQYF. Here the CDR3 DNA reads TGCGCCAGCAGCACCGGACTGACACACTCCTACGAGCAGTACTTC. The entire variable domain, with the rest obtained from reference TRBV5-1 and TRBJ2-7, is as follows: KAGVTQTPRYLIKTRGQQVTLSCSPISGHRSVSWYQQTPGQGLQFLFEYFSETQRNKGNFPGRFSGRQFSNSRSEMNVSTLELGDSALYLCASSTGLTHSYEQYFGPGTRLTVT.

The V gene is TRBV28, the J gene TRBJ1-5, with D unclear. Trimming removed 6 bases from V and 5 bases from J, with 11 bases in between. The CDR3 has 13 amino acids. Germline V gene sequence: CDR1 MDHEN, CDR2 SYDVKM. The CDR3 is CASSAEVDQPQHF. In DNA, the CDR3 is TGTGCCAGCAGCGCGGAAGTGGATCAGCCCCAGCATTTT.

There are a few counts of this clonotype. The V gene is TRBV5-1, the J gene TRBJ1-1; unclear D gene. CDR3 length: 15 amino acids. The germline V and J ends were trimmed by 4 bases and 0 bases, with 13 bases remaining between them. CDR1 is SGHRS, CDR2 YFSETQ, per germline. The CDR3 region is CASSPRGYMNTEAFF. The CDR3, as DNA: TGCGCCAGCAGCCCTCGCGGCTACATGAACACTGAAGCTTTCTTT.

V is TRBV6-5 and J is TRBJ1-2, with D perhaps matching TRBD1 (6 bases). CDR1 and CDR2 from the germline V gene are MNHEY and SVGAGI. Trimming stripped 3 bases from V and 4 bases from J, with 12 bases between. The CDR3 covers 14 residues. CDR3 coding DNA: TGTGCCAGCAGTTATGGGCAGGGGTCCTATGGCTACACCTTC. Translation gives CASSYGQGSYGYTF.

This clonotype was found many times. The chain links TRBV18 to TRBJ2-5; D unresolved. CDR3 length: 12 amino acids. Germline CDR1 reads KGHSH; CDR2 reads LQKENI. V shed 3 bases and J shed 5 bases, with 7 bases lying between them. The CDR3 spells CASSPQAETQYF. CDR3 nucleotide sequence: TGTGCCAGCTCACCCCAAGCGGAGACCCAGTACTTC.

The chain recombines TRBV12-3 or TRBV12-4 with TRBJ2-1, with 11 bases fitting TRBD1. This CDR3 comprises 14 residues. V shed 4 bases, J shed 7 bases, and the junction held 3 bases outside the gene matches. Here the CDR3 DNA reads TGTGCCAGCAGTTGGGGGACAGGGGGGAATGAGCAGTTCTTC. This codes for CASSWGTGGNEQFF.

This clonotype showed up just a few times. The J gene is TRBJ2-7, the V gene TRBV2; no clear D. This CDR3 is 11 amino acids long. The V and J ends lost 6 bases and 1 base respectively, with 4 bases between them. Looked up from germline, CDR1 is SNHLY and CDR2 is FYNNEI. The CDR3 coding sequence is TGTGCCAGCAGGGATTCCTACGAGCAGTACTTC. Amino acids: CASRDSYEQYF.

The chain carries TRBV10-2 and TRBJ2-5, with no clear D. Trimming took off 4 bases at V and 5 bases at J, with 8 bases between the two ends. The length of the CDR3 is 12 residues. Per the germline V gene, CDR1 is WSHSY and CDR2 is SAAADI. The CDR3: CASSGSRETQYF. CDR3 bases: TGCGCCAGCAGTGGGAGTAGGGAGACCCAGTACTTC.

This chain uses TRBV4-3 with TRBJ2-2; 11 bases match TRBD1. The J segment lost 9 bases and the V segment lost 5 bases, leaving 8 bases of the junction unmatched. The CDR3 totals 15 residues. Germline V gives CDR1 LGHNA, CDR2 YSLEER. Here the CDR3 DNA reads TGCGCCAGCAGCAAACACGGACAGGGGGCCCGGGAGCTGTTTTTT. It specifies CASSKHGQGARELFF.

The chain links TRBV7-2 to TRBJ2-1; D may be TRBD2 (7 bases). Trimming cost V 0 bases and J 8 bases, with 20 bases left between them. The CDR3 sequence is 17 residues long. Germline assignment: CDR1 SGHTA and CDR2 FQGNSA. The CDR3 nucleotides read TGTGCCAGCAGCTTAGCGCGGCGGGGGCCGCTTTTAGATGAGCAGTTCTTC. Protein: CASSLARRGPLLDEQFF.

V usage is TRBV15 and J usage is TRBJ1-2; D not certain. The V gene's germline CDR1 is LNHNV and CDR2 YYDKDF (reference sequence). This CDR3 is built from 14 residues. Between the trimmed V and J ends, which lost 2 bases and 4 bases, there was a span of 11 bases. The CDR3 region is CATSRTTPAYGYTF. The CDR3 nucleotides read TGTGCCACCAGCAGAACCACCCCAGCCTATGGCTACACCTTC.

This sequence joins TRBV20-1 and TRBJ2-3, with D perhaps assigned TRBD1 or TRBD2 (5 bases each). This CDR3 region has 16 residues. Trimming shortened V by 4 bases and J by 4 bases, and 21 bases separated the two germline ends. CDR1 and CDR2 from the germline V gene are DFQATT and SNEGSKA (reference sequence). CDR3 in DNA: TGCAGTGCTAAACCCCCGGGACCTCTTTTTGCAGATACGCAGTATTTT. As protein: CSAKPPGPLFADTQYF.

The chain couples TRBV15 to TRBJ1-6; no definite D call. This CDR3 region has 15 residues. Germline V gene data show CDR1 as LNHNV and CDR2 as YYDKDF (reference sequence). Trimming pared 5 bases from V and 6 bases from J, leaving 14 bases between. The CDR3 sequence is CATSSGPVTNSPLHF. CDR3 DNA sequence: TGTGCCACCAGCTCAGGTCCCGTGACTAATTCACCCCTCCACTTT.

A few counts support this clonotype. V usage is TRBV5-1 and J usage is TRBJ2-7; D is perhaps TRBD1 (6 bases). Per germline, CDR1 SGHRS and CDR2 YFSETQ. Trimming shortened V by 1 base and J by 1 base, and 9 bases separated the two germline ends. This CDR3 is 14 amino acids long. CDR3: CASSLLDSSYEQYF. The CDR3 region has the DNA TGCGCCAGCAGCTTGCTGGACAGTTCCTACGAGCAGTACTTC. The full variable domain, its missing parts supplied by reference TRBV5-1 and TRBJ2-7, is KAGVTQTPRYLIKTRGQQVTLSCSPISGHRSVSWYQQTPGQGLQFLFEYFSETQRNKGNFPGRFSGRQFSNSRSEMNVSTLELGDSALYLCASSLLDSSYEQYFGPGTRLTVT.